The next 12 T cell receptor beta chains were all read from a single sample in a study of CD8+CD57+ T cells in acquired aplastic anemia (dated by TCRdb to 2017 to 2018). What the study reported, not specific to this receptor: In patients, decreased diversity was observed in CD8+CD57+ cells compared with total CD4+ and CD8+ cell pools.

The sequencer listed for this sample is Illumina HiSeq 2000. Profiling of TCR beta VDJ combinations and CDR3 sequences used genomic DNA as the template. TCRdb handled the public reads itself, with Q25 trimming in fastp and clone calling in MiXCR, and kept productive beta chains. Here each entry gathers all rows of one CDR3 protein and keeps the most common genes and DNA. Across this sample there are some 16,000 distinct CDR3 sequences, with approximately 40% seen only once. Around 86% of the sample comes from the top ten. No antigen has been identified for these receptors. Expansion of CD8+CD57+ cells had been shown by flow cytometry in the patients chosen for sequencing. Sequenced input: CD8+CD57+ T cells sorted from PBMCs. This specimen's cell subset or site label, interpreted: bead-enriched CD8+CD57+ effector memory T cells from SAA patients. Receptors originate from a human donor with aplastic anemia.

By share, this clonotype counts as hyperexpanded. V and J are TRBV4-1 and TRBJ2-6; D is possibly TRBD1 (5 bases). This CDR3 is built from 17 residues. The V gene lost 0 bases and the J gene lost 3 bases, with 12 bases spanning the gap. Looked up from germline, CDR1 is MGHRA and CDR2 is YSYEKL. The CDR3 sequence: CASSQDQAGLGANVLTF. CDR3 nucleotides: TGCGCCAGCAGCCAAGATCAAGCAGGGCTTGGGGCCAACGTCCTGACTTTC.

This clonotype has a count of ten or more. This rearrangement joins TRBV2 to TRBJ1-6; D is ambiguous. There are 11 residues in the CDR3. V was clipped by 4 bases and J by 11 bases, with 6 bases between them. The germline V gene encodes CDR1 SNHLY and CDR2 FYNNEI. The CDR3 region has the DNA TGTGCCAGCAGTGTATTTCCACCCCTCCACTTT. Its translation is CASSVFPPLHF.

The chain recombines TRBV5-6 with TRBJ2-3; D assignment may be TRBD1 or TRBD2 (5 bases each). In germline, CDR1 is SGHDT, CDR2 YYEEEE. The CDR3 consists of 16 residues. Trimming cost V 4 bases and J 0 bases, with 15 bases left between them. CDR3 nucleotides: TGTGCCAGCAGCACCGCCGGGACCGCTAGCACAGATACGCAGTATTTT. This codes for CASSTAGTASTDTQYF.

V and J are TRBV7-8 and TRBJ2-1; D not resolved. Germline assignment: CDR1 SGHVS and CDR2 FQNEAQ. The V and J ends lost 1 base and 1 base respectively, with 8 bases between them. The CDR3 loop spans 15 amino acids. The CDR3 loop reads CASSLVLGSYNEQFF. The CDR3 DNA reads as TGTGCCAGCAGCTTAGTTCTAGGGTCCTACAATGAGCAGTTCTTC. Full variable domain (remainder filled in from reference TRBV7-8 and TRBJ2-1): GAGVSQSPRYKVAKRGQDVALRCDPISGHVSLFWYQQALGQGPEFLTYFQNEAQLDKSGLPSDRFFAERPEGSVSTLKIQRTQQEDSAVYLCASSLVLGSYNEQFFGPGTRLTVL.

The J gene is TRBJ1-5, the V gene TRBV7-8, with D maybe TRBD1 (5 bases). The CDR3 has 16 amino acids. Germline V gene lookup returns CDR1 SGHVS and CDR2 FQNEAQ. The V gene lost 0 bases and the J gene lost 6 bases, with 15 bases spanning the gap. For the CDR3, the DNA is TGTGCCAGCAGCTTAGCCACATCAGGGTACGGTCAGCCCCAGCATTTT. Its translation is CASSLATSGYGQPQHF. Full variable domain (outside the CDR3, taken from reference TRBV7-8 and TRBJ1-5): GAGVSQSPRYKVAKRGQDVALRCDPISGHVSLFWYQQALGQGPEFLTYFQNEAQLDKSGLPSDRFFAERPEGSVSTLKIQRTQQEDSAVYLCASSLATSGYGQPQHFGDGTRLSIL.

There are many counts of this clonotype. J is TRBJ1-5 and V is TRBV20-1; a possible D gene is TRBD1 (6 bases). Germline loops: CDR1 DFQATT, CDR2 SNEGSKA (reference sequence). The CDR3 runs to 16 residues. V shed 4 bases and J shed 1 base, with 17 bases lying between them. The CDR3 here is CSAMLRGAPSNQPQHF. CDR3 nucleotides: TGCAGTGCTATGTTAAGGGGGGCCCCGAGCAATCAGCCCCAGCATTTT.

The rearrangement joins TRBV5-1 to TRBJ2-7, with D unclear. Trimming removed 1 base at V and 3 bases at J, with 11 bases between. Germline values: CDR1 SGHRS, CDR2 YFSETQ. The CDR3 contains 14 residues. This CDR3 is CASSLSAGNYEQYF. The CDR3, as DNA: TGCGCCAGCAGCTTGAGTGCAGGAAACTACGAGCAGTACTTC.

In its sample, this clonotype was seen many times. V gene TRBV7-8 combines with J gene TRBJ1-4, with D tentatively TRBD1 (5 bases). Trimming took 3 bases from V and 6 from J, leaving 14 bases between them. Germline V gene lookup returns CDR1 SGHVS and CDR2 FQNEAQ. This CDR3 has 15 amino acids. The CDR3 is CASSFLDSPDEKLFF. For the CDR3, the DNA is TGTGCCAGCAGCTTTCTCGACAGTCCGGATGAAAAACTGTTTTTT.

The V gene is TRBV25-1, the J gene TRBJ1-6; 10 bases map to TRBD1. The germline CDR1 and CDR2 sequences are MGHDK and SYGVNS. The CDR3 extends over 16 amino acids. The V and J ends lost 6 bases and 0 bases, in that order; junction bases with no gene match: 2. CDR3 coding DNA: TGTGCCAGCAGGGGGACAGGGGACTCCTATAATTCACCCCTCCACTTT. Its protein product is CASRGTGDSYNSPLHF.

The chain is built from TRBV10-3 and TRBJ2-3; a weak D match, TRBD2 (6 bases). The CDR3 covers 18 residues. CDR1 is ENHRY, CDR2 SYGVKD, per germline. Trimming took off 2 bases at V and 0 bases at J, with 18 bases between the two ends. CDR3 coding DNA: TGTGCCATCAGTGAGATTGGGGGGACTGAAACTAGCACAGATACGCAGTATTTT. Its protein is CAISEIGGTETSTDTQYF.

CDR3 DNA: TGTGCCAGCAGCTTGTCAGATACGCAGTATTTT. Amino acids: CASSLSDTQYF. The genes are TRBV5-4 and TRBJ2-3, with no clear D. Germline CDR1 is SGHNT and CDR2 is YYREEE (reference sequence). Trimming took 1 base from V and 4 from J, leaving 1 base between them. This CDR3 is 11 amino acids long.

Ten or more counts support this clonotype. The chain recombines TRBV2 with TRBJ2-3, with D perhaps TRBD1 (5 bases). Germline V gene lookup returns CDR1 SNHLY and CDR2 FYNNEI. Trimming took 8 bases from V and 5 from J, leaving 11 bases between them. There are 12 residues in the CDR3. CDR3 in DNA: TGTGCCAGCGACCAGGGCATAGATACGCAGTATTTT. Translated, it gives CASDQGIDTQYF.